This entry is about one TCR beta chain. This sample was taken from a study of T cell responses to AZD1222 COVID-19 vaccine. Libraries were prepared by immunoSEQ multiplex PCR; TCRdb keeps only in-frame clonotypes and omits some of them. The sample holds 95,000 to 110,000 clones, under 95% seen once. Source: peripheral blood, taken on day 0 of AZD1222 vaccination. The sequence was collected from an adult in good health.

CDR3 sequence reads: CASSYPAVGVQPQHF. The CDR3 region has the DNA TGTGCCAGCAGTTACCCCGCAGTGGGAGTTCAGCCCCAGCATTTT. V and J are TRBV6-2 or TRBV6-3 and TRBJ1-5, with D unclear. V lost 2 bases to trimming and J lost 6 bases, with 14 bases between them. Germline assignment: CDR1 MNHEY and CDR2 SVGEGT. CDR3 length: 15 residues.